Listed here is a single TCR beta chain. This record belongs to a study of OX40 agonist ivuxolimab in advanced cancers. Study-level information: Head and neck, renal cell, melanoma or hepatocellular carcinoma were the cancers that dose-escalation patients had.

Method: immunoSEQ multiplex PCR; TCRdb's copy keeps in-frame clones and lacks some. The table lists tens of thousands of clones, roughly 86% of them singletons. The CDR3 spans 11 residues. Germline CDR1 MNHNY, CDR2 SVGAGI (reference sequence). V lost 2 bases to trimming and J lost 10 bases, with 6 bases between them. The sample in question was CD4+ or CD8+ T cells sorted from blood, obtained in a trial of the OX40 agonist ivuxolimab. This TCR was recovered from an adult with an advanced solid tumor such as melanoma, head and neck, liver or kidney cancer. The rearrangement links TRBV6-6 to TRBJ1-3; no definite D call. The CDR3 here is CASSYGETIYF. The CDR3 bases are TGTGCCAGCAGTTACGGGGAAACCATATATTTT.